Shown below are 17 T cell receptor beta chains from a single sample sequenced in a study of T cell responses to AZD1222 COVID-19 vaccine. The method was immunoSEQ multiplex PCR; TCRdb's version includes in-frame clones alone and lacks a portion of them. This table holds 150,000 to 200,000 clones, 80% to 95% found once. Sequenced here: peripheral blood, sampled on day 0 of AZD1222 vaccination. Receptors were obtained from an adult in good health.

This sequence joins TRBV7-2 and TRBJ1-2, with 10 bases identical to TRBD1. J gave up 1 base and V 5 bases, and 7 bases lay outside the gene matches. This CDR3 comprises 16 residues. The V gene's germline CDR1 is SGHTA and CDR2 FQGNSA. The CDR3 sequence: CASSTRTGGFNYGYTF. Written as DNA, the CDR3 is TGTGCCAGCAGCACCAGGACAGGGGGATTTAACTATGGCTACACCTTC.

This chain uses TRBV5-4 with TRBJ2-1; 9 bases match TRBD2. Germline values: CDR1 SGHNT, CDR2 YYREEE (reference sequence). The CDR3 covers 15 residues. The J segment lost 5 bases and the V segment lost 1 base, leaving 4 bases of the junction unmatched. In nucleotides, the CDR3 is TGTGCCAGCAGCTTGTGGCTAGCGGGGAACAATGAGCAGTTCTTC. It codes for CASSLWLAGNNEQFF.

The chain uses TRBV24-1 and TRBJ2-5; D perhaps matches TRBD1 (6 bases). The CDR3 is 13 residues long. From germline, CDR1 is KGHDR and CDR2 SFDVKD. V shed 9 bases and J shed 5 bases, with 15 bases lying between them. CDR3 region: CATEWTAKETQYF. The CDR3 bases are TGTGCCACCGAATGGACAGCGAAGGAGACCCAGTACTTC.

V and J are TRBV7-8 and TRBJ2-1; TRBD2 matches at 10 bases. Trimming took 4 bases from V and 9 from J; bases not matched to a gene: 9. Germline CDR1 SGHVS, CDR2 FQNEAQ. The CDR3 loop spans 15 amino acids. The DNA for the CDR3 is TGTGCCAGCAGCTGGAGCGGGAGGGCTACAGGTGAGCAGTTCTTC. Its translation: CASSWSGRATGEQFF. The full variable domain, its missing parts supplied by reference TRBV7-8 and TRBJ2-1, is GAGVSQSPRYKVAKRGQDVALRCDPISGHVSLFWYQQALGQGPEFLTYFQNEAQLDKSGLPSDRFFAERPEGSVSTLKIQRTQQEDSAVYLCASSWSGRATGEQFFGPGTRLTVL.

The sample holds one count of this clone. V gene TRBV18 combines with J gene TRBJ2-2, with 8 positions matching TRBD1. Per the germline V gene, CDR1 is KGHSH and CDR2 is LQKENI. V shed 4 bases, J shed 5 bases, and the junction held 6 bases outside the gene matches. The CDR3 loop spans 15 amino acids. The CDR3 protein is CASSLLTGETGELFF. CDR3 DNA: TGTGCCAGCTCACTTCTGACAGGGGAGACCGGGGAGCTGTTTTTT.

The chain couples TRBV11-2 to TRBJ1-5; 7 bases map to TRBD1. The germline gives CDR1 SGHAT, CDR2 FQNNGV. The CDR3 sequence is 14 residues long. V was pared by 4 bases and J by 3 bases, with 3 bases of the junction left unmatched. The CDR3 DNA sequence: TGTGCCAGCAGCTCGACAGGGACCAATCAGCCCCAGCATTTT. Its protein product is CASSSTGTNQPQHF.

The chain recombines TRBV15 with TRBJ1-1; D may be TRBD1 (5 bases). V was cut by 1 base and J by 6 bases, with 12 bases left in between. The CDR3 is 14 residues long. Germline CDR1 is LNHNV and CDR2 is YYDKDF (reference sequence). The CDR3 is CATSRVTGRAEAFF. The DNA for the CDR3 is TGTGCCACCAGCAGAGTTACGGGGCGGGCTGAAGCTTTCTTT.

V gene TRBV19 combines with J gene TRBJ2-5; 13 nucleotides line up with TRBD2. Germline CDR1 LNHDA, CDR2 SQIVND (reference sequence). The CDR3 loop spans 15 amino acids. J gave up 5 bases and V 7 bases, and 7 bases lay outside the gene matches. The CDR3, as DNA: TGTGCCAGTACCGCCTCGGGACTAGCGGGGGAGACCCAGTACTTC. Amino acid sequence: CASTASGLAGETQYF. The full variable domain, rest sourced from reference TRBV19 and TRBJ2-5, is DGGITQSPKYLFRKEGQNVTLSCEQNLNHDAMYWYRQDPGQGLRLIYYSQIVNDFQKGDIAEGYSVSREKKESFPLTVTSAQKNPTAFYLCASTASGLAGETQYFGPGTRLLVL.

This clone was picked up one time. The chain uses TRBV6-1 and TRBJ1-2; D is unresolved. The germline V gene encodes CDR1 MNHNS and CDR2 SASEGT. Trimming pared 1 base from V and 2 bases from J, leaving 14 bases between. The CDR3 sequence is 16 residues long. This chain's CDR3 is CASSEGPEAWNYGYTF. CDR3 in DNA: TGTGCCAGCAGTGAAGGGCCCGAAGCATGGAACTATGGCTACACCTTC.

The genes are TRBV11-2 and TRBJ1-1; no firm D call. The germline V gene has CDR1 SGHAT and CDR2 FQNNGV. The CDR3 is 15 amino acids. V shed 2 bases and J shed 5 bases, with 15 bases lying between them. The CDR3 region is CASSLRDIRGTEAFF. CDR3 in DNA: TGTGCCAGCAGCTTACGAGACATCCGTGGGACTGAAGCTTTCTTT.

The rearrangement links TRBV6-5 to TRBJ2-1; 8 nucleotides match TRBD2. V was pared by 0 bases and J by 6 bases, with 7 bases of the junction left unmatched. The CDR3 has 16 amino acids. CDR1 and CDR2 (germline): MNHEY, SVGAGI. The DNA of the CDR3 is TGTGCCAGCAGTTACTCGTCGGGAGGGCCTGTCAATGAGCAGTTCTTC. Protein product: CASSYSSGGPVNEQFF.

The V and J genes are TRBV6-1 and TRBJ1-5, with D hard to call. The CDR3 totals 15 residues. Trimming left V 1 base short and J 1 base short, with 8 bases between. CDR1 MNHNS and CDR2 SASEGT come from the germline V gene. This CDR3 is CASSEGLASNQPQHF. The CDR3 bases are TGTGCCAGCAGTGAAGGGCTGGCAAGCAATCAGCCCCAGCATTTT.

CDR3 DNA: TGTGCTAGTGGTTTGGTACTTAAGGGGACTAACTATGGCTACACCTTC. Translating gives CASGLVLKGTNYGYTF. V usage is TRBV12-5 and J usage is TRBJ1-2; the D gene is possibly TRBD1 (5 bases). The CDR3 consists of 16 residues. In germline, CDR1 is LGHNT, CDR2 FRNRAP. V was pared by 0 bases and J by 0 bases, with 11 bases between. The full variable domain, completed using reference TRBV12-5 and TRBJ1-2, is DARVTQTPRHKVTEMGQEVTMRCQPILGHNTVFWYRQTMMQGLELLAYFRNRAPLDDSGMPKDRFSAEMPDATLATLKIQPSEPRDSAVYFCASGLVLKGTNYGYTFGSGTRLTVV.

This chain uses TRBV6-5 with TRBJ2-7; TRBD1 might be the D (6 bases). This CDR3 has 15 amino acids. Germline CDR1 is MNHEY and CDR2 is SVGAGI. V was trimmed by 5 bases and J by 0 bases, leaving 14 bases between them. The CDR3 DNA reads as TGTGCCAGCAGTAAGACAGGTTCGCCCTCCTACGAGCAGTACTTC. Encoded protein: CASSKTGSPSYEQYF.

V gene TRBV9 combines with J gene TRBJ1-5, with a tentative D call TRBD1 (5 bases). Trimming cost V 4 bases and J 1 base, with 9 bases left between them. The CDR3 loop spans 14 amino acids. CDR1 is SGDLS and CDR2 is YYNGEE in the germline V gene. The CDR3 reads CASSPGHSNQPQHF. The CDR3, as DNA: TGTGCCAGCAGCCCCGGACACAGCAATCAGCCCCAGCATTTT.

This clone was observed a single time. The CDR3 is CASGLVGGQPQHF. The CDR3 DNA is TGTGCTAGTGGTTTGGTAGGGGGTCAGCCCCAGCATTTT. This chain links TRBV12-5 with TRBJ1-5, with D possibly TRBD1 on 6 matching bases. Trimming took off 0 bases at V and 6 bases at J, with 6 bases between the two ends. Germline values: CDR1 LGHNT, CDR2 FRNRAP. The CDR3 covers 13 residues.

The chain has TRBV11-2 and TRBJ1-5; 9 positions match TRBD1. The CDR3 runs to 17 residues. J was trimmed by 4 bases and V by 0 bases; bases with no gene match: 7. The germline CDR1 and CDR2 sequences are SGHAT and FQNNGV. CDR3 nucleotides: TGTGCCAGCAGCTTAGATCAAGGACAGGGGCTAAATCAGCCCCAGCATTTT. Translation: CASSLDQGQGLNQPQHF.